Shown below are 12 T cell receptor beta chains from a single sample sequenced in a study of vaccination effects on CD4 cells after COVID-19. The authors isolated CD4+ T cells after ten to eleven days of culture. Assay used: immunoSEQ multiplex PCR; TCRdb lists only in-frame clones, some missing. The sample shows around 41,000 clones, 82% of them seen only once. Their cognate antigens are unknown. The material sequenced was CD4+ T cells from PBMCs cultured without peptide, taken before COVID-19 vaccination. Receptors were obtained from a human donor who received a COVID-19 vaccine.

The CDR3 region has the DNA TGCGCCAGCAGCGGGGACAGGGCCACAGATACGCAGTATTTT. Protein product: CASSGDRATDTQYF. The V call is TRBV5-1, the J call TRBJ2-3; the match to TRBD1 covers 9 bases. Unmatched junction bases numbered 2, after V lost 4 bases and J lost 2 bases. Germline V gene lookup returns CDR1 SGHRS and CDR2 YFSETQ. The CDR3 spans 14 residues.

The chain uses TRBV3-1 (or the pseudogene TRBV3-2) and TRBJ1-1; D is unresolved. Germline V CDR1 and CDR2: LGHDT, YNNKEL (reference sequence). CDR3 length: 13 residues. V was cut by 1 base and J by 1 base, with 4 bases left in between. This CDR3 reads CASSQAGNTEAFF. CDR3 DNA sequence: TGTGCCAGCAGCCAAGCCGGGAACACTGAAGCTTTCTTT.

The chain is built from TRBV28 and TRBJ2-1; perhaps TRBD1 as D (5 bases). CDR1 is MDHEN and CDR2 is SYDVKM in the germline V gene. Trimming removed 8 bases from V and 10 bases from J, with 18 bases in between. There are 13 residues in the CDR3. For the CDR3, the DNA is TGTGCCAGCGGGGCGACTTCACCCAGGGAGCAGTTCTTC. It yields the protein CASGATSPREQFF.

The chain carries TRBV3-1 (or the pseudogene TRBV3-2) and TRBJ1-2, with unresolved D. The CDR3 sequence is 13 residues long. CDR1 and CDR2 (germline): LGHDT, YNNKEL (reference sequence). With 2 bases removed from V and 2 bases from J, the gap between germline ends came to 6 bases. The CDR3 DNA reads TGTGCCAGCAGCCAATTCGCCAACTATGGCTACACCTTC. Translating gives CASSQFANYGYTF.

The chain has TRBV27 and TRBJ2-3; D is unclear. The CDR3 contains 14 residues. Trimming took 1 base from V and 2 from J, leaving 7 bases between them. Germline V gene data show CDR1 as MNHEY and CDR2 as SMNVEV (reference sequence). The CDR3 region is CASSLFANTDTQYF. In DNA, the CDR3 is TGTGCCAGCAGTTTATTCGCCAACACAGATACGCAGTATTTT.

This sequence joins TRBV18 and TRBJ2-1, with a weak D call TRBD1 (6 bases). The germline CDR1 and CDR2 sequences are KGHSH and LQKENI. The CDR3 is made up of 16 amino acids. Trimming stripped 0 bases from V and 0 bases from J, with 9 bases between. CDR3 protein: CASSPPGTRSYNEQFF. As DNA, the CDR3 is TGTGCCAGCTCACCACCCGGGACACGCTCCTACAATGAGCAGTTCTTC. Filled out from reference TRBV18 and TRBJ2-1, the complete variable domain reads NAGVMQNPRHLVRRRGQEARLRCSPMKGHSHVYWYRQLPEEGLKFMVYLQKENIIDESGMPKERFSAEFPKEGPSILRIQQVVRGDSAAYFCASSPPGTRSYNEQFFGPGTRLTVL.

The chain uses TRBV7-8 and TRBJ1-6; 10 nucleotides line up with TRBD1. The CDR3 length is 15 residues. Trimming cost V 4 bases and J 9 bases; bases outside gene matches: 6. Germline lookup yields CDR1 SGHVS and CDR2 FQNEAQ. CDR3 amino acids: CASSSGDRGSSPLHF. In DNA form, the CDR3 reads TGTGCCAGCAGCTCGGGGGACAGGGGTAGTTCACCCCTCCACTTT. Using reference TRBV7-8 and TRBJ1-6 for the parts outside the CDR3, the full variable domain is GAGVSQSPRYKVAKRGQDVALRCDPISGHVSLFWYQQALGQGPEFLTYFQNEAQLDKSGLPSDRFFAERPEGSVSTLKIQRTQQEDSAVYLCASSSGDRGSSPLHFGNGTRLTVT.

CDR3 region: CASSEVAYEQYV. The CDR3 coding sequence is TGTGCCAGCAGTGAAGTGGCCTACGAGCAGTACGTC. The chain combines TRBV2 with TRBJ2-7; D gene unclear. The CDR3 loop spans 12 amino acids. CDR1 is SNHLY, CDR2 FYNNEI, per germline. V was clipped by 1 base and J by 2 bases, with 3 bases between them.

This clone was recorded a few times. The genes are TRBV5-6 and TRBJ1-2; D is unresolved. The germline gives CDR1 SGHDT, CDR2 YYEEEE. The ends were cut back, 0 bases at V and 4 bases at J, with 10 bases in the middle. The CDR3 length is 14 residues. This chain's CDR3 is CASSLGGVSYGYTF. The CDR3 DNA sequence: TGTGCCAGCAGCTTGGGGGGAGTCAGCTATGGCTACACCTTC. The whole variable domain, remainder taken from reference TRBV5-6 and TRBJ1-2, is DAGVTQSPTHLIKTRGQQVTLRCSPKSGHDTVSWYQQALGQGPQFIFQYYEEEERQRGNFPDRFSGHQFPNYSSELNVNALLLGDSALYLCASSLGGVSYGYTFGSGTRLTVV.

The genes are TRBV18 and TRBJ2-2; 8 bases are a match to TRBD1. CDR1 KGHSH and CDR2 LQKENI come from the germline V gene. CDR3 length equals 17 residues. V dropped 0 bases and J dropped 1; count of bases not matched to a gene: 4. The CDR3 spells CASSPPRGQENTGELFF. The CDR3 bases are TGTGCCAGCTCACCACCTAGGGGACAGGAGAACACCGGGGAGCTGTTTTTT.

This chain uses TRBV6-6 with TRBJ1-3; TRBD1 agrees at 8 bases. Germline V lookup: CDR1 MNHNY, CDR2 SVGAGI (reference sequence). There are 14 residues in the CDR3. V shed 4 bases, J shed 4 bases, and the junction held 3 bases outside the gene matches. CDR3 DNA: TGTGCCAGCAGTTCCGGACAGGGAGGAAACACCATATATTTT. As protein: CASSSGQGGNTIYF.

J is TRBJ1-5 and V is TRBV15; TRBD1 might be the D (5 bases). This CDR3 is built from 15 residues. The germline CDR1 and CDR2 sequences are LNHNV and YYDKDF (reference sequence). The V and J ends lost 1 base and 5 bases respectively, with 12 bases between them. The CDR3, as DNA: TGTGCCACCAGCAGAGTGGACACCCTTTATCAGCCCCAGCATTTT. As protein: CATSRVDTLYQPQHF.